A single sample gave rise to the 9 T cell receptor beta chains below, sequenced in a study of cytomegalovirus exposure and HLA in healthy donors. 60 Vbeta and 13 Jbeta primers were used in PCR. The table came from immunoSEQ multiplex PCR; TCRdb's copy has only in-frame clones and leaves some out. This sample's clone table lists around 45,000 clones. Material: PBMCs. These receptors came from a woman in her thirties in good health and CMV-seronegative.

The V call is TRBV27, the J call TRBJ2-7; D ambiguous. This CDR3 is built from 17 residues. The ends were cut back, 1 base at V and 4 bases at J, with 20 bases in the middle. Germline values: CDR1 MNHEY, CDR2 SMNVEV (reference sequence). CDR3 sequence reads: CASSLYGGGTSKYEQYF. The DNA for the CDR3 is TGTGCCAGCAGTTTATATGGTGGCGGTACATCTAAATACGAGCAGTACTTC.

DNA of the CDR3: TGTGCCAGCAGCTTAGGGAGTAGGACAGATACGCAGTATTTT. Protein product: CASSLGSRTDTQYF. The gene calls are TRBV7-2 and TRBJ2-3; no clear D gene. The CDR3 is made up of 14 amino acids. V was pared by 1 base and J by 3 bases, with 8 bases between. The V gene's germline CDR1 is SGHTA and CDR2 FQGNSA.

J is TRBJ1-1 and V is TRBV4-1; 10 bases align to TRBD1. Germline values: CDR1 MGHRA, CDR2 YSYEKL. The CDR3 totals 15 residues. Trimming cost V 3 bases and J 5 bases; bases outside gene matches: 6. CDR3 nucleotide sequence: TGCGCCAGCAGCCAGACAGGGGGCGCGGGAACTGAAGCTTTCTTT. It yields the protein CASSQTGGAGTEAFF.

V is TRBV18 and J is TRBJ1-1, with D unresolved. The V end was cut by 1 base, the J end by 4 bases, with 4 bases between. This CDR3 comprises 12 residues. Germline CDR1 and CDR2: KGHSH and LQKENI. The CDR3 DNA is TGTGCCAGCTCACCACGTAGCACTGAAGCTTTCTTT. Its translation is CASSPRSTEAFF. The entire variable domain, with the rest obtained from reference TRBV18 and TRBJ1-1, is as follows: NAGVMQNPRHLVRRRGQEARLRCSPMKGHSHVYWYRQLPEEGLKFMVYLQKENIIDESGMPKERFSAEFPKEGPSILRIQQVVRGDSAAYFCASSPRSTEAFFGQGTRLTVV.

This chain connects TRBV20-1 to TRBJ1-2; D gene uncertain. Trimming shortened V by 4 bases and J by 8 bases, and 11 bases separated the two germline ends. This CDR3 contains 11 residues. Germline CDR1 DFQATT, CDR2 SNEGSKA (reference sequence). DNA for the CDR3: TGCAGTGCTACCCACTATGGAGGCTACACCTTC. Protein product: CSATHYGGYTF.

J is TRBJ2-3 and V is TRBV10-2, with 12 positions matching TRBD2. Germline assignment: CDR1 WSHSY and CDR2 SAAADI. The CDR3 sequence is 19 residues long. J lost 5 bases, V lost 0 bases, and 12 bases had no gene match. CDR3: CASSESFGLAGSFRDTQYF. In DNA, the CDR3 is TGCGCCAGCAGTGAGTCGTTCGGACTAGCGGGATCTTTTAGAGATACGCAGTATTTT.

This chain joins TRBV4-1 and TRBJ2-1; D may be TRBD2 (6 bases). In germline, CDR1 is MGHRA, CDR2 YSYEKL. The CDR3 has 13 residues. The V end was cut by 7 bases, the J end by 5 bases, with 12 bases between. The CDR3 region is CASTPTSNNEQFF. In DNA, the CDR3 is TGCGCCAGCACCCCAACTAGCAACAATGAGCAGTTCTTC.

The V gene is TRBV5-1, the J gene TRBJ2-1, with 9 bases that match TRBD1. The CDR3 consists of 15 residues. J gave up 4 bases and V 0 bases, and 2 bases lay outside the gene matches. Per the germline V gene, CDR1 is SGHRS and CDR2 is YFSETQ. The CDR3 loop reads CASSLEGTGYNEQFF. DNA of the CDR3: TGCGCCAGCAGCTTGGAAGGGACAGGGTACAATGAGCAGTTCTTC.

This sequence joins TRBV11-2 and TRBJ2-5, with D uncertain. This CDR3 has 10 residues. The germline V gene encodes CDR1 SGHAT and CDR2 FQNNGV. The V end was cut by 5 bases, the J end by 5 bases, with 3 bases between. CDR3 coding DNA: TGTGCCAGCAGCCGGGAGACCCAGTACTTC. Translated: CASSRETQYF. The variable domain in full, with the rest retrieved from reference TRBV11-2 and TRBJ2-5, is EAGVAQSPRYKIIEKRQSVAFWCNPISGHATLYWYQQILGQGPKLLIQFQNNGVVDDSQLPKDRFSAERLKGVDSTLKIQPAKLEDSAVYLCASSRETQYFGPGTRLLVL.